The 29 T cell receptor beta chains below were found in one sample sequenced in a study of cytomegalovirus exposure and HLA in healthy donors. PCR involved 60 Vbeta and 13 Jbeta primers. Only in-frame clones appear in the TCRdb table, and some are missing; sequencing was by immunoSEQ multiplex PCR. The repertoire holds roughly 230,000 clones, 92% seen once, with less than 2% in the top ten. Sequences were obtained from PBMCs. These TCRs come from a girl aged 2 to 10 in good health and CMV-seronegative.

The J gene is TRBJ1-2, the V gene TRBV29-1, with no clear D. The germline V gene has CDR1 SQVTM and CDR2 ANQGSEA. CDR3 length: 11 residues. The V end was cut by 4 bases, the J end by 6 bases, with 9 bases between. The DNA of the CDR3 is TGCAGCGTTGGTAGTCAGGATGGCTACACCTTC. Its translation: CSVGSQDGYTF.

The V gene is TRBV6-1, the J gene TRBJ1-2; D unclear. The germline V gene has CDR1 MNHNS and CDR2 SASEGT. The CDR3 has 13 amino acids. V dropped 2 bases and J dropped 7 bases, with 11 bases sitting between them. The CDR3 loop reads CASSEIAGIGYTF. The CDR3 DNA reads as TGTGCCAGCAGTGAAATTGCAGGAATTGGCTACACCTTC.

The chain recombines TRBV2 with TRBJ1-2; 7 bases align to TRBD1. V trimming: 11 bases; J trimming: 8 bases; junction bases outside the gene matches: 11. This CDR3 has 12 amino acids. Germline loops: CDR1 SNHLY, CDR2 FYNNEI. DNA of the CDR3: TGTGCCGGGCGGGTAGGGGGCCTCGGCTACACCTTC. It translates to CAGRVGGLGYTF.

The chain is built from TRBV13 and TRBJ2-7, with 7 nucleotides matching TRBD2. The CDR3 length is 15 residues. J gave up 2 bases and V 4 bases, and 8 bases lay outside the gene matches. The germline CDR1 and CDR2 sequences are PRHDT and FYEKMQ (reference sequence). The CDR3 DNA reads TGTGCCAGCAGCTCTGGGCGGGCGGGGGCCTACGAGCAGTACTTC. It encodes CASSSGRAGAYEQYF.

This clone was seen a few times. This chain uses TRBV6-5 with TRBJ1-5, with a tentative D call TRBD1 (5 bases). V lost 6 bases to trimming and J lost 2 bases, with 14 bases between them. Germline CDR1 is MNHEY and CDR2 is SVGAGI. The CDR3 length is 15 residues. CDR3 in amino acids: CASRNSGFGNQPQHF. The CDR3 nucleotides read TGTGCCAGCAGAAATTCAGGGTTCGGCAATCAGCCCCAGCATTTT.

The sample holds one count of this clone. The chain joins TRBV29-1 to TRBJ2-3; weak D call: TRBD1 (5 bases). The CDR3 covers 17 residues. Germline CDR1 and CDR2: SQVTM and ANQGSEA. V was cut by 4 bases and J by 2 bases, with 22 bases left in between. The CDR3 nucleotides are TGCAGCGTTGCCCCCGGACATGAGCCTCCAAACACAGATACGCAGTATTTT. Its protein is CSVAPGHEPPNTDTQYF.

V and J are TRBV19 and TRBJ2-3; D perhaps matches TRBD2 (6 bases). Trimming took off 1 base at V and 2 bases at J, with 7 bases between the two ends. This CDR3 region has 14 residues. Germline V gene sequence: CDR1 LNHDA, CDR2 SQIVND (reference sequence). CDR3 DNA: TGTGCCAGTAGTATAGCGGGGGACACAGATACGCAGTATTTT. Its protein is CASSIAGDTDTQYF. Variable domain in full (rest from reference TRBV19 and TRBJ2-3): DGGITQSPKYLFRKEGQNVTLSCEQNLNHDAMYWYRQDPGQGLRLIYYSQIVNDFQKGDIAEGYSVSREKKESFPLTVTSAQKNPTAFYLCASSIAGDTDTQYFGPGTRLTVL.

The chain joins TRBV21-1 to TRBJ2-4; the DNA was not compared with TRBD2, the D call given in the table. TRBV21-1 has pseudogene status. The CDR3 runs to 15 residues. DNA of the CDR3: TGTGCCAGCAGCAAAGTTCGTTCGGCCAAAAACATTCAGTACTTC. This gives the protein CASSKVRSAKNIQYF.

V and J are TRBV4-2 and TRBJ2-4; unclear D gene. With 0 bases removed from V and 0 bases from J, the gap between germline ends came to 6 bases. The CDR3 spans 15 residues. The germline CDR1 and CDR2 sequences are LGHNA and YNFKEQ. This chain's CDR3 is CASSQDLLAKNIQYF. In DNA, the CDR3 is TGTGCCAGCAGCCAAGATTTATTAGCCAAAAACATTCAGTACTTC.

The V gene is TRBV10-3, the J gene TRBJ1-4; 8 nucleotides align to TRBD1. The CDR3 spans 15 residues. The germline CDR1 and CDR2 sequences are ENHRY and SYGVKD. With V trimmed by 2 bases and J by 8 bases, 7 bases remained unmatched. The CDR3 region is CAISEVGQGGEKLFF. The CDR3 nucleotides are TGTGCCATCAGTGAGGTCGGACAGGGTGGCGAAAAACTGTTTTTT.

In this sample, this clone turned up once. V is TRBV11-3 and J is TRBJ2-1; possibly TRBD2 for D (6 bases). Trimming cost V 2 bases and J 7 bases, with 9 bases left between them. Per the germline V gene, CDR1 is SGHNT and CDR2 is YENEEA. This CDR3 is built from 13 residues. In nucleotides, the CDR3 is TGTGCCAGCAGCTTAAAGGAGGGAAATGAGCAGTTCTTC. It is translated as CASSLKEGNEQFF.

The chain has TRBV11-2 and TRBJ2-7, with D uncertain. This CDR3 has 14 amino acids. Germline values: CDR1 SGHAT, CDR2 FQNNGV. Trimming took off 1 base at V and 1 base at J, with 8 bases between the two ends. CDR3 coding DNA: TGTGCCAGCAGCTTAGGGGCCGAATCCTACGAGCAGTACTTC. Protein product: CASSLGAESYEQYF.

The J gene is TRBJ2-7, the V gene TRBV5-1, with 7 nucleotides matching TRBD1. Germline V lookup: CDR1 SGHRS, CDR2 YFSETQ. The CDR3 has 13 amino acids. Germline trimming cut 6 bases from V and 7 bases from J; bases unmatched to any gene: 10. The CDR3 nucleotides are TGCGCCAGCAAGGTGGGGGACAGTCAGGAGCAGTACTTC. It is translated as CASKVGDSQEQYF.

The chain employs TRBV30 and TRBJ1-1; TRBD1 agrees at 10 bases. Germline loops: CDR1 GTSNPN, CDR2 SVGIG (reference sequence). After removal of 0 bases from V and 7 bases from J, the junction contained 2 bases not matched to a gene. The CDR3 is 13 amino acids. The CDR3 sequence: CAWSVGTGVEAFF. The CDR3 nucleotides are TGTGCCTGGAGTGTAGGGACAGGGGTTGAAGCTTTCTTT.

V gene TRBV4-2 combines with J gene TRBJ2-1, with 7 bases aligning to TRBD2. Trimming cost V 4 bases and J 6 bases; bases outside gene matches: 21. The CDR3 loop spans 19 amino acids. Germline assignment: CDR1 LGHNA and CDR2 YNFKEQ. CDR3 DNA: TGTGCCAGCAGCCCCGGGCGAGGGAGCGCGGGAGTATCGCCCAATGAGCAGTTCTTC. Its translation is CASSPGRGSAGVSPNEQFF.

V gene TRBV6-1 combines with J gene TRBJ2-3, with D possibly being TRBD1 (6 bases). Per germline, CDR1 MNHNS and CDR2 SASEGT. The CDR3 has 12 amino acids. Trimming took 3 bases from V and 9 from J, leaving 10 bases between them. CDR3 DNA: TGTGCCAGCAGTGATCGACAGGACACGCAGTATTTT. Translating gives CASSDRQDTQYF.

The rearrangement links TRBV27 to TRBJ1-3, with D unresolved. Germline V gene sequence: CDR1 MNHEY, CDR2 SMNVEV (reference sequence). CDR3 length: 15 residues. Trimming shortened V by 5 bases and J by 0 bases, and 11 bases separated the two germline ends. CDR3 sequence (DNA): TGTGCCAGCAGTATCTCACGGGACTCTGGAAACACCATATATTTT. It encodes CASSISRDSGNTIYF.

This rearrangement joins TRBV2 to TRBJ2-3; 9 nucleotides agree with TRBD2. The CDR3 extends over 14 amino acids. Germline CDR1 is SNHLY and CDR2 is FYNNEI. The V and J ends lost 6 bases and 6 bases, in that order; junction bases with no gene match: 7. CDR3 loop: CASRQGLADDTQYF. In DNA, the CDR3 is TGTGCCAGCAGACAGGGACTAGCTGATGATACGCAGTATTTT.

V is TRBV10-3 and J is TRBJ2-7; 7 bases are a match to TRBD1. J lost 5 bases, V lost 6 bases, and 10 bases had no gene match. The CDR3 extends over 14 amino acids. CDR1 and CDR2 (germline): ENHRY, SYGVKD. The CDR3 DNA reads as TGTGCCATCAGGGACGGGACAGAATGGGACGAGCAGTACTTC. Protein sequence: CAIRDGTEWDEQYF.

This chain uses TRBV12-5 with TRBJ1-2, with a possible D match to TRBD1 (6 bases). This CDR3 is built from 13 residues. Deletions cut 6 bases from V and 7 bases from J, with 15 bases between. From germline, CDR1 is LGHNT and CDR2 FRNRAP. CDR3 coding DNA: TGTGCTAGTGGGCACCCACAGGGACGTGGCTACACCTTC. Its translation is CASGHPQGRGYTF.

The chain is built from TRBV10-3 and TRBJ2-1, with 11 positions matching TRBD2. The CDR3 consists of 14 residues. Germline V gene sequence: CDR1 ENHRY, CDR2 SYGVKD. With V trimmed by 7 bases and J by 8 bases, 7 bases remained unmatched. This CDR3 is CAIILAGGVDEQFF. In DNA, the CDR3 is TGTGCCATCATCCTAGCGGGAGGCGTAGATGAGCAGTTCTTC.

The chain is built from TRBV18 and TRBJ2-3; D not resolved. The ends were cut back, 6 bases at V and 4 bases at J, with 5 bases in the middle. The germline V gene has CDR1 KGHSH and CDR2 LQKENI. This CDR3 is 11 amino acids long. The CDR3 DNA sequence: TGTGCCAGCTCCTTCCCAGATACGCAGTATTTT. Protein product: CASSFPDTQYF.

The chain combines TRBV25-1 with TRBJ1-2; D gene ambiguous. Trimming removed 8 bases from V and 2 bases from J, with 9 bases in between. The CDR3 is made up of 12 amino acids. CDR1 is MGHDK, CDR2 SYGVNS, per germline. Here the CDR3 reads CASEATNYGYTF. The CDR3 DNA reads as TGTGCCAGCGAAGCCACCAACTATGGCTACACCTTC.

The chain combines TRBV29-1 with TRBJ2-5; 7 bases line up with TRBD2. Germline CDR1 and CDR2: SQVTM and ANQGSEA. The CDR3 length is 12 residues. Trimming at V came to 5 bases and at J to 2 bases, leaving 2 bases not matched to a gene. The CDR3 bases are TGCAGCGTTAGCGGGGTACAAGAGACCCAGTACTTC. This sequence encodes CSVSGVQETQYF.

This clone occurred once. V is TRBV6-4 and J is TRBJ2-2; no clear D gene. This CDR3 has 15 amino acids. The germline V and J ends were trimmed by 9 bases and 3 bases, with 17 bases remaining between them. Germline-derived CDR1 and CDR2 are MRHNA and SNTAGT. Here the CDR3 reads CASRTTPHHTGELFF. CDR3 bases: TGTGCCAGTCGAACGACACCACACCACACCGGGGAGCTGTTTTTT.

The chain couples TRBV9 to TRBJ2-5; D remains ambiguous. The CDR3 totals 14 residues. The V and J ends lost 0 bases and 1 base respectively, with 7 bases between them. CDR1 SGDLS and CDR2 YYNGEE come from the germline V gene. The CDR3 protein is CASSVEAVQETQYF. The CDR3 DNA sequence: TGTGCCAGCAGCGTAGAGGCGGTCCAAGAGACCCAGTACTTC.

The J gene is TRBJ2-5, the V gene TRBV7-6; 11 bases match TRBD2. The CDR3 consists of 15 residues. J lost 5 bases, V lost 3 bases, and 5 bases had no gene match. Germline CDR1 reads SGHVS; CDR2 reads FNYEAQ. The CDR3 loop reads CASSFLAGGRETQYF. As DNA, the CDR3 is TGTGCCAGCAGCTTTTTAGCGGGGGGGCGGGAGACCCAGTACTTC. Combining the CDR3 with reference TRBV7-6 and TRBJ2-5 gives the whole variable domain GAGVSQSPRYKVTKRGQDVALRCDPISGHVSLYWYRQALGQGPEFLTYFNYEAQQDKSGLPNDRFSAERPEGSISTLTIQRTEQRDSAMYRCASSFLAGGRETQYFGPGTRLLVL.

The CDR3 reads CASSDFTRGRTDTQYF. The CDR3 nucleotides read TGCGCCAGCAGTGACTTCACCAGGGGCCGCACAGATACGCAGTATTTT. The V gene is TRBV10-1, the J gene TRBJ2-3; TRBD1 is a possible D gene (6 bases). The CDR3 runs to 16 residues. Trimming took 3 bases from V and 1 from J, leaving 14 bases between them. Looked up from germline, CDR1 is WNHNN and CDR2 is SYGVQD (reference sequence).

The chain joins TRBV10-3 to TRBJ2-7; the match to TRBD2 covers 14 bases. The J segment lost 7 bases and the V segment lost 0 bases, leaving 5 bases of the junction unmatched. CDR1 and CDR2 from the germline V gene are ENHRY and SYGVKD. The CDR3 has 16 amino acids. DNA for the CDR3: TGTGCCATCAGTGAGTCGGGACTAGCGGGAGTAAGAGAGCAGTACTTC. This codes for CAISESGLAGVREQYF.